This T cell receptor beta chain was identified during a study of CD8+ T cells in alopecia areata. Study outcomes and limitations: Researchers report lesional scalp, most notably alopecia totalis/universalis, outstripped normal scalp in clonality. Mice gave a clearer picture of TCR sharing than patients did, possibly for HLA-related reasons. Sequenced scalp T cells also include alphabeta T cells resident in normal skin.

Reverse transcription of extracted RNA yielded cDNA, which provided the sequencing template. Data came from immunoSEQ multiplex PCR; TCRdb stores just in-frame clones and leaves some out. The sample records 4,000 to 4,500 clones, roughly two thirds being singletons. This clone was seen once. Its matching antigen is unknown. V was pared by 4 bases and J by 2 bases, with 8 bases of the junction left unmatched. The CDR3 has 16 amino acids. Germline loops: CDR1 MNHNS, CDR2 SASEGT. This chain uses TRBV6-1 with TRBJ2-3; 8 bases are shared with TRBD1. The sequenced material came from skin. The sequence derives from a human donor in good health. The CDR3 nucleotides are TGTGCCAGCAGTGGACCACAGGGGGACGTCACAGATACGCAGTATTTT. Amino acid sequence: CASSGPQGDVTDTQYF.